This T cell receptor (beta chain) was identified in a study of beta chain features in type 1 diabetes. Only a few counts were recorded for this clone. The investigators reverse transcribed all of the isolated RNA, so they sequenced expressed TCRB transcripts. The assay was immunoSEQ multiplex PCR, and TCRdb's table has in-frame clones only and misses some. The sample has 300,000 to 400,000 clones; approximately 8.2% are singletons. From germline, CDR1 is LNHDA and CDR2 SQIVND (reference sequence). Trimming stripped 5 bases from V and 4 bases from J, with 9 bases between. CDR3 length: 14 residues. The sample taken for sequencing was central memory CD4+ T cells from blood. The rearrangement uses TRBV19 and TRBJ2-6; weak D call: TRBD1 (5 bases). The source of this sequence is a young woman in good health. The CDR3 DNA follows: TGTGCCAGTAGTCTCAGGGCGGGGGCCAACGTCCTGACTTTC. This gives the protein CASSLRAGANVLTF.